This TCR beta chain is drawn from a study of patients and donors after allogeneic stem cell transplantation. A few counts support this clonotype. CDR1 and CDR2 (germline): KGHSH, LQKENI. The CDR3 covers 16 residues. V was shortened by 1 base and J by 5 bases, with 18 bases between the two germline ends. Each CDR3 protein is one row after TCRdb ran MiXCR on the RT-PCR reads. Of over 350,000 distinct CDR3 sequences listed, under 20% are singletons. The sequencing sample was made of blood, either unsorted or a sorted T cell fraction (not recorded which). The chain carries TRBV18 and TRBJ2-7; perhaps D is TRBD1 or TRBD2 (6 bases each). This receptor was taken from a human donor who was either an allogeneic HSCT recipient or a stem cell or donor lymphocyte infusion donor (not recorded which). It is not recorded whose cells these are; they may come from a transplant donor. The CDR3 bases are TGTGCCAGCTCACCACTTCCCGGGGGCTTAGTAGACGAGCAGTACTTC. Its translation: CASSPLPGGLVDEQYF.